These 27 T cell receptor beta chains came from one sample sequenced in a study of blood T cell repertoires in COVID-19. The repertoire was sequenced with immunoSEQ multiplex PCR; TCRdb's copy has only in-frame clones and lacks some. The sample has fewer than 70,000 clones; 60% to 85% are singletons. The sample consisted of peripheral blood. The receptors shown here come from a human donor in a cohort sampled during active COVID-19.

This clone came up once. The chain uses TRBV9 and TRBJ2-2; TRBD2 aligns across 11 bases. Losses at the gene ends were 1 base for V and 4 bases for J; bases not matched to a gene: 3. CDR3 size: 16 residues. Germline CDR1 reads SGDLS; CDR2 reads YYNGEE. The CDR3 coding sequence is TGTGCCAGCAGCGTACTAGCGGGGGGTCCCACCGGGGAGCTGTTTTTT. It yields the protein CASSVLAGGPTGELFF. Variable domain in full (rest from reference TRBV9 and TRBJ2-2): DSGVTQTPKHLITATGQRVTLRCSPRSGDLSVYWYQQSLDQGLQFLIQYYNGEERAKGNILERFSAQQFPDLHSELNLSSLELGDSALYFCASSVLAGGPTGELFFGEGSRLTVL.

This chain links TRBV5-4 with TRBJ1-3, with D unclear. The V gene lost 4 bases and the J gene lost 0 bases, with 11 bases spanning the gap. The length of the CDR3 is 15 residues. Germline V gene data show CDR1 as SGHNT and CDR2 as YYREEE (reference sequence). Here the CDR3 reads CASSLSGGSGNTIYF. The CDR3 bases are TGTGCCAGCAGCCTGAGTGGTGGCTCTGGAAACACCATATATTTT.

The chain couples TRBV30 to TRBJ1-1; tentatively, D is TRBD1 (6 bases). Trimming removed 2 bases from V and 11 bases from J, with 15 bases in between. Germline CDR1 is GTSNPN and CDR2 is SVGIG (reference sequence). The CDR3 runs 12 residues. The CDR3 nucleotides are TGTGCCTGGAGTCTGACAGGCACCCAGGCTTTCTTT. It is translated as CAWSLTGTQAFF.

This clone was counted between two and nine times. The chain links TRBV7-3 to TRBJ1-2; D is possibly TRBD1 (5 bases). The length of the CDR3 is 15 residues. V was cut by 4 bases and J by 3 bases, with 15 bases left in between. The germline V gene encodes CDR1 SGHTA and CDR2 FQGTGA. The CDR3 DNA reads TGTGCCAGCAGCTCGGAAGTCGAAGGGGACTATGGCTACACCTTC. Translation: CASSSEVEGDYGYTF.

The chain has TRBV25-1 and TRBJ1-1; 9 nucleotides align to TRBD1. CDR1 is MGHDK, CDR2 SYGVNS, per germline. J was trimmed by 4 bases and V by 4 bases; bases with no gene match: 4. The CDR3 consists of 14 residues. The CDR3 nucleotides are TGTGCCAGCAGTGGGGACAGGGTCGGCACTGAAGCTTTCTTT. Its protein is CASSGDRVGTEAFF. Full variable domain (rest looked up from reference TRBV25-1 and TRBJ1-1): EADIYQTPRYLVIGTGKKITLECSQTMGHDKMYWYQQDPGMELHLIHYSYGVNSTEKGDLSSESTVSRIRTEHFPLTLESARPSHTSQYLCASSGDRVGTEAFFGQGTRLTVV.

This chain connects TRBV9 to TRBJ1-1; 11 nucleotides line up with TRBD1. CDR1 SGDLS and CDR2 YYNGEE come from the germline V gene. Trimming removed 0 bases from V and 1 base from J; junction bases left unmatched: 14. This CDR3 is 20 amino acids long. CDR3 in DNA: TGTGCCAGCAGCGTAGGGACCAGGACAGGGGGCGCCGGATCGAACACTGAAGCTTTCTTT. Protein: CASSVGTRTGGAGSNTEAFF.

This clone was seen a few times. The CDR3 bases are TGTGCCAGCAGTGCGGGGAGGTTGCTGGGGAGAACTAAGTACGAGCAGTACTTC. This translates into CASSAGRLLGRTKYEQYF. The chain employs TRBV6-1 and TRBJ2-7; TRBD2 might be the D (6 bases). Germline V gene sequence: CDR1 MNHNS, CDR2 SASEGT. Trimming took off 4 bases at V and 4 bases at J, with 26 bases between the two ends. The CDR3 loop spans 18 amino acids.

The V and J genes are TRBV3-1 (or the pseudogene TRBV3-2) and TRBJ2-7; 9 bases map to TRBD2. The length of the CDR3 is 14 residues. Trimming cost V 4 bases and J 2 bases; bases outside gene matches: 3. CDR1 is LGHDT and CDR2 is YNNKEL in the germline V gene (reference sequence). The DNA for the CDR3 is TGTGCCAGCAGCCTAGCGGGGGAAACCTACGAGCAGTACTTC. Translated, it gives CASSLAGETYEQYF.

This sequence joins TRBV29-1 and TRBJ1-1, with TRBD1 matching over 11 bases. Germline assignment: CDR1 SQVTM and CDR2 ANQGSEA. This CDR3 has 14 residues. V dropped 5 bases and J dropped 4; count of bases not matched to a gene: 6. The CDR3 region has the DNA TGCAGCGTTCGTTCCGGGACAGGGGGCACTGAAGCTTTCTTT. It specifies CSVRSGTGGTEAFF.

This clone was detected only once. This sequence joins TRBV6-5 and TRBJ1-6, with 10 bases identical to TRBD1. CDR3 length equals 15 residues. The V and J ends lost 6 bases and 10 bases, in that order; junction bases with no gene match: 9. Germline CDR1 reads MNHEY; CDR2 reads SVGAGI. The CDR3 sequence is CASRGWGTGESPLHF. The CDR3 coding sequence is TGTGCCAGCAGGGGGTGGGGGACAGGGGAATCACCCCTCCACTTT.

The CDR3 sequence is CASSITGYQPQHF. CDR3 nucleotide sequence: TGTGCCAGTAGTATCACCGGGTATCAGCCCCAGCATTTT. The chain employs TRBV19 and TRBJ1-5; the D is unclear. Germline V CDR1 and CDR2: LNHDA, SQIVND (reference sequence). The CDR3 contains 13 residues. The V and J ends lost 3 bases and 5 bases respectively, with 8 bases between them.

J is TRBJ1-5 and V is TRBV19; a weak D match, TRBD1 (6 bases). The CDR3 is 13 amino acids. The V end was cut by 8 bases, the J end by 7 bases, with 15 bases between. CDR1 and CDR2 from the germline V gene are LNHDA and SQIVND (reference sequence). The CDR3 coding sequence is TGTGCCAGTCTGGGAGAGGGGGTCCAGCCCCAGCATTTT. Its protein is CASLGEGVQPQHF.

V and J are TRBV14 and TRBJ2-7; TRBD1 matches 8 bases. V trimming: 4 bases; J trimming: 3 bases; junction bases outside the gene matches: 8. Germline lookup yields CDR1 SGHDN and CDR2 FVKESK. This CDR3 is 15 amino acids long. This CDR3 is CASSRGTGAFYEQYF. In nucleotides, the CDR3 is TGTGCCAGCAGCCGGGGGACAGGAGCCTTCTACGAGCAGTACTTC.

The chain joins TRBV6-5 to TRBJ1-4; no firm D call. V lost 7 bases and J lost 0, with 6 bases in between. CDR3 length equals 13 residues. CDR1 and CDR2 (germline): MNHEY, SVGAGI. CDR3 in amino acids: CASNRATNEKLFF. DNA for the CDR3: TGTGCCAGCAACCGGGCAACTAATGAAAAACTGTTTTTT.

The chain has TRBV14 and TRBJ2-7, with D hard to call. Trimming took off 0 bases at V and 3 bases at J, with 12 bases between the two ends. The CDR3 contains 15 residues. Germline V gives CDR1 SGHDN, CDR2 FVKESK. The CDR3 bases are TGTGCCAGCAGCCAAGAACGAGTCCCTAACTACGAGCAGTACTTC. Translated, it gives CASSQERVPNYEQYF. The entire variable domain, with the rest obtained from reference TRBV14 and TRBJ2-7, is as follows: EAGVTQFPSHSVIEKGQTVTLRCDPISGHDNLYWYRRVMGKEIKFLLHFVKESKQDESGMPNNRFLAERTGGTYSTLKVQPAELEDSGVYFCASSQERVPNYEQYFGPGTRLTVT.

The rearrangement joins TRBV6-1 to TRBJ2-6; D perhaps matches TRBD1 (5 bases). The CDR3 sequence is 17 residues long. Trimming pared 4 bases from V and 2 bases from J, leaving 15 bases between. Germline CDR1 is MNHNS and CDR2 is SASEGT. CDR3 nucleotides: TGTGCCAGCAGTGGCCTCGGGCAGGGAACTGGGGCCAACGTCCTGACTTTC. Protein: CASSGLGQGTGANVLTF.

The J gene is TRBJ1-5, the V gene TRBV16; no clear D. The germline V gene has CDR1 KGHSY and CDR2 FQNENV. The V end lost 0 bases, the J end lost 2 bases, and 8 bases lay between the germline ends. CDR3 size: 15 residues. The CDR3 bases are TGTGCCAGCAGCCAATCGAACGGGGGCAATCAGCCCCAGCATTTT. Its protein is CASSQSNGGNQPQHF.

The rearrangement uses TRBV2 and TRBJ2-7; 7 bases align to TRBD2. Germline V gives CDR1 SNHLY, CDR2 FYNNEI. V lost 6 bases, J lost 12 bases, and 14 bases stayed unmatched. The CDR3 is 13 residues long. For the CDR3, the DNA is TGTGCCAGCAGCGCAAGGGAGGGGACCCATCGGTACTTC. Translation: CASSAREGTHRYF.

CDR3 nucleotides: TGCGCCAGCAGCTTGTCAACTGGGGGGGAAGCTTTCTTT. Its translation is CASSLSTGGEAFF. V gene TRBV5-1 combines with J gene TRBJ1-1, with D perhaps matching TRBD1 (5 bases). The germline V gene encodes CDR1 SGHRS and CDR2 YFSETQ. The length of the CDR3 is 13 residues. V was shortened by 1 base and J by 8 bases, with 12 bases between the two germline ends.

J is TRBJ2-6 and V is TRBV24-1; no reliable D call. V was cut by 2 bases and J by 0 bases, with 4 bases left in between. Per germline, CDR1 KGHDR and CDR2 SFDVKD. This CDR3 is built from 15 residues. CDR3 in amino acids: CATSDYSSGANVLTF. The CDR3 DNA reads TGTGCCACCAGTGATTATAGCTCTGGGGCCAACGTCCTGACTTTC.

The J gene is TRBJ1-2, the V gene TRBV6-4; 8 nucleotides align to TRBD1. In germline, CDR1 is MRHNA, CDR2 SNTAGT. Losses at the gene ends were 4 bases for V and 4 bases for J; bases not matched to a gene: 11. The CDR3 loop spans 16 amino acids. CDR3 bases: TGTGCCAGCAGTGGCTCCTCCGGACAGGGCGCCTATGGCTACACCTTC. Translating it yields CASSGSSGQGAYGYTF.

CDR3 bases: TGTGCCAGCTCACCACTTTCGAGGATTAGCACAGATACGCAGTATTTT. It encodes CASSPLSRISTDTQYF. This chain connects TRBV18 to TRBJ2-3; no clear D gene. This CDR3 comprises 16 residues. The V gene lost 1 base and the J gene lost 0 bases, with 11 bases spanning the gap. From germline, CDR1 is KGHSH and CDR2 LQKENI.

The rearrangement links TRBV7-9 to TRBJ1-2; 11 bases map to TRBD1. Germline CDR1 is SEHNR and CDR2 is FQNEAQ (reference sequence). CDR3 size: 15 residues. Germline trimming cut 4 bases from V and 7 bases from J; bases unmatched to any gene: 8. CDR3 amino acids: CASSSAGTGGSGYTF. CDR3 bases: TGTGCCAGCAGCTCGGCCGGGACAGGGGGAAGTGGCTACACCTTC.

The chain uses TRBV28 and TRBJ2-7; D is uncertain. The V gene's germline CDR1 is MDHEN and CDR2 SYDVKM. Trimming shortened V by 8 bases and J by 1 base, and 18 bases separated the two germline ends. CDR3 length: 15 amino acids. In nucleotides, the CDR3 is TGTGCCAGCGGTTCTTTCCGCGCAGGATCCTACGAGCAGTACTTC. Protein product: CASGSFRAGSYEQYF.

This clone has more than one count but fewer than ten. The V gene is TRBV27, the J gene TRBJ1-1; D is possibly TRBD1 (5 bases). Germline V gives CDR1 MNHEY, CDR2 SMNVEV (reference sequence). V gave up 2 bases and J gave up 4 bases, with 8 bases separating them. This CDR3 has 13 residues. The CDR3 sequence: CASSLRGSTEAFF. CDR3 in DNA: TGTGCCAGCAGTTTACGGGGGAGCACTGAAGCTTTCTTT.

The chain is built from TRBV7-9 and TRBJ2-7, with D unclear. Germline V CDR1 and CDR2: SEHNR, FQNEAQ (reference sequence). The CDR3 covers 11 residues. V was pared by 5 bases and J by 4 bases, with 6 bases between. CDR3 bases: TGTGCCAGCAGCAGAGGATACGAGCAGTACTTC. It is translated as CASSRGYEQYF.

There are a few counts of this clone. The chain employs TRBV2 and TRBJ1-5; tentative D call: TRBD1 (5 bases). The V and J ends lost 6 bases and 4 bases respectively, with 16 bases between them. The CDR3 covers 15 residues. CDR1 and CDR2 from the germline V gene are SNHLY and FYNNEI. The CDR3 DNA is TGTGCCAGCAGAAGGGCAGGGATACGGAATCAGCCCCAGCATTTT. Protein product: CASRRAGIRNQPQHF.